This T cell receptor (beta chain) was profiled in a study of blood T cell repertoires in COVID-19. The protocol was immunoSEQ multiplex PCR, while the TCRdb copy is restricted to in-frame clones and leaves out a portion. The table shows about 170,000 clones, with about 88% occurring only once. CDR1 and CDR2 from the germline V gene are KGHSH and LQKENI. This CDR3 contains 15 residues. Unmatched junction bases numbered 6, after V lost 3 bases and J lost 6 bases. The V and J genes are TRBV18 and TRBJ1-3; TRBD1 matches 9 bases. Sequenced material: PBMCs or T cells enriched from blood (not recorded which). This TCR derives from a woman aged 45-65 years who had recovered from COVID-19. In DNA, the CDR3 is TGTGCCAGCTCACCCTCCTGGACAGGGGAAAACACCATATATTTT. Protein product: CASSPSWTGENTIYF.